The clone carrying this T cell receptor (beta chain) showed up many times. The data were obtained in a study of human T cells and chemical hapten exposure. V was clipped by 4 bases and J by 1 base, with 13 bases between them. In germline, CDR1 is SGHRS, CDR2 YFSETQ. The CDR3 length is 15 residues. TCRdb itself ran the RACE reads through MiXCR, one entry per CDR3 protein. The table lists 80,000 to 100,000 distinct CDR3 sequences, about 6.8% of them singletons. The sample's time point: patch test 1, 2 weeks after DPC sensitization. Treatment indicated: therapeutic diphenylcyclopropenone sensitization with weekly scalp DPC.

This receptor was obtained from a woman under 40 with alopecia areata. Some clones in this sample may be carry-over from other donors' samples. This sequence joins TRBV5-1 and TRBJ2-3, with unresolved D. The source was whole blood, collected in connection with sensitization to the hapten diphenylcyclopropenone (DPC). DNA of the CDR3: TGCGCCAGCAGCCATACTGACGGGCGCACAGATACGCAGTATTTT. Translated: CASSHTDGRTDTQYF.